Listed here are 22 T cell receptor beta chains from one sample, sequenced in a study of read filtering for tumor transcriptome and immune sequencing. Molecular barcoded adaptors covering alpha/delta and beta/gamma chains were used on roughly 370 ng RNA. MiXCR was run by TCRdb on the reads, yielding one entry per CDR3 protein. The sample carries about 39,000 distinct CDR3 sequences, about 13% recorded once. The specimen was a population of CD138-negative cells sorted from bone marrow. The receptors here all came from a donor aged 40 or over with multiple myeloma.

This clonotype was seen ten or more times. The rearrangement joins TRBV5-5 to TRBJ2-7, with D possibly being TRBD1 (6 bases). V was clipped by 1 base and J by 2 bases, with 13 bases between them. Looked up from germline, CDR1 is SGHKS and CDR2 is YYEKEE (reference sequence). The CDR3 is 15 amino acids. CDR3 coding DNA: TGTGCCAGCAGCTTGCGGGACACCCCTACCTACGAGCAGTACTTC. Residues: CASSLRDTPTYEQYF.

There are many counts of this clonotype. The J gene is TRBJ2-7, the V gene TRBV9; D possibly matches TRBD1 or TRBD2 (5 bases each). In germline, CDR1 is SGDLS, CDR2 YYNGEE. CDR3 size: 15 residues. V was clipped by 0 bases and J by 1 base, with 11 bases between them. In nucleotides, the CDR3 is TGTGCCAGCAGCGTAGGTTGGGGGAGTTCCTACGAGCAGTACTTC. Translation gives CASSVGWGSSYEQYF.

This clonotype has just a few counts. The V and J genes are TRBV30 and TRBJ1-5; 7 bases fit TRBD1. The CDR3 extends over 14 amino acids. The junction had 3 bases not matched to a gene; V was cut back by 2 bases and J by 2 bases. CDR1 and CDR2 (germline): GTSNPN, SVGIG (reference sequence). CDR3 DNA sequence: TGTGCCTGGAGTAGGGGGCAGCGCAATCAGCCCCAGCATTTT. It specifies CAWSRGQRNQPQHF.

This clonotype was seen ten or more times. Relative to the germline gene, one junction end is altered; a read error may explain this. The chain recombines TRBV25-1 with TRBJ1-4; TRBD1 is a possible D gene (6 bases). This CDR3 spans 16 amino acids. In germline, CDR1 is MGHDK, CDR2 SYGVNS. The CDR3 here is CACSPLRGHVGEKLFF. The CDR3 DNA reads TGTGCCTGCAGTCCACTGCGGGGGCATGTAGGCGAAAAACTGTTTTTT.

About this clonotype itself: Possible read error: a much larger clone is one base away. V usage is TRBV27 and J usage is TRBJ2-7; possible D gene TRBD2, 6 bases. The CDR3 has 14 residues. Germline V gene sequence: CDR1 MNHEY, CDR2 SMNVEV (reference sequence). The chain's CDR3 is CASSSHGTRVELYF. The CDR3 DNA sequence: TGTGCCAGCAGTTCCCATGGGACTCGAGTCGAGCTGTACTTC.

The V and J genes are TRBV30 and TRBJ2-2; 8 bases fit TRBD2. In germline, CDR1 is GTSNPN, CDR2 SVGIG (reference sequence). V was pared by 0 bases and J by 5 bases, with 8 bases of the junction left unmatched. The CDR3 has 16 residues. The CDR3 region is CAWSVRTGGLTGELFF. The CDR3 nucleotides read TGTGCCTGGAGTGTCCGGACGGGAGGGTTAACCGGGGAGCTGTTTTTT. The full variable domain, its missing parts supplied by reference TRBV30 and TRBJ2-2, is SQTIHQWPATLVQPVGSPLSLECTVEGTSNPNLYWYRQAAGRGLQLLFYSVGIGQISSEVPQNLSASRPQDRQFILSSKKLLLSDSGFYLCAWSVRTGGLTGELFFGEGSRLTVL.

By frequency in the sample, this clonotype is medium-sized. V usage is TRBV20-1 and J usage is TRBJ2-1; TRBD1 matches 8 bases. With 6 bases clipped from V and 7 bases from J, the junction kept 20 bases outside the gene matches. The CDR3 has 17 residues. The germline V gene encodes CDR1 DFQATT and CDR2 SNEGSKA (reference sequence). DNA for the CDR3: TGCAGTGCCACCCCCCCCCGGACAGGGCGTCTTTATAATGAGCAGTTCTTC. Its protein product is CSATPPRTGRLYNEQFF.

This clonotype has ten or more counts. V and J are TRBV7-9 and TRBJ2-5; the D is unclear. Trimming took 5 bases from V and 2 from J, leaving 6 bases between them. Germline V gives CDR1 SEHNR, CDR2 FQNEAQ (reference sequence). The CDR3 consists of 12 residues. The CDR3 DNA is TGTGCCAGCAGCCCAGAGCAAGAGACCCAGTACTTC. Protein product: CASSPEQETQYF.

With respect to this clonotype: The conserved final phenylalanine or tryptophan is absent from the CDR3, which likely points to a read error. The chain recombines TRBV27 with TRBJ1-1; TRBD1 is a possible D gene (6 bases). This CDR3 contains 11 residues. CDR1 and CDR2 from the germline V gene are MNHEY and SMNVEV (reference sequence). The CDR3 nucleotides are TGCGCCAGACCCCCCCAGGGGGAAGCTTTCTCT. Translation: CARPPQGEAFS.

At least ten counts were recorded for this clonotype. The genes are TRBV28 and TRBJ1-2; TRBD1 matches at 12 bases. Germline V gene lookup returns CDR1 MDHEN and CDR2 SYDVKM. With V trimmed by 5 bases and J by 8 bases, 9 bases remained unmatched. This CDR3 is 15 amino acids long. The CDR3 protein is CASSPGDRGQGGYTF. In DNA, the CDR3 is TGTGCCAGCAGTCCCGGGGACAGGGGGCAGGGAGGCTACACCTTC.

This clonotype showed up many times. V gene TRBV20-1 combines with J gene TRBJ2-3; D might be TRBD1 (5 bases). The CDR3 length is 15 residues. Germline V gene data show CDR1 as DFQATT and CDR2 as SNEGSKA (reference sequence). V lost 7 bases and J 2 bases, leaving 19 bases between the germline ends. This CDR3 is CSGGAPEQATDTQYF. DNA for the CDR3: TGCAGTGGAGGAGCCCCCGAACAGGCCACAGATACGCAGTATTTT.

Turning to this clonotype: An end of the junction differs from the germline gene, which may be a read error. This chain uses TRBV9 with TRBJ2-7; TRBD2 is a possible D gene (5 bases). CDR3 length: 14 amino acids. In germline, CDR1 is SGDLS, CDR2 YYNGEE. The CDR3 protein is CASSVGEDSYEQYF. CDR3 sequence (DNA): TGTGCAAGCAGCGTGGGAGAGGACTCCTACGAGCAGTACTTC.

This clonotype occurred many times. The CDR3 loop is CASSWTLAGGSYNEQFF. In DNA, the CDR3 is TGCGCCAGCAGCTGGACCTTAGCGGGGGGCTCCTACAATGAGCAGTTCTTC. This sequence joins TRBV5-1 and TRBJ2-1, with 10 positions matching TRBD2. J gave up 0 bases and V 3 bases, and 6 bases lay outside the gene matches. Germline CDR1 and CDR2: SGHRS and YFSETQ. This CDR3 region has 17 residues.

Comment on this clonotype: A much larger clone lies one base from this, so it may be a read error. The chain uses TRBV29-1 and TRBJ1-1; a weak D match, TRBD1 (6 bases). The CDR3 has 14 residues. CDR1 is SQVTM and CDR2 is ANQGSEA in the germline V gene. CDR3 region: CGSQGRGNLTEAFF. The DNA of the CDR3 is TGCGGTTCGCAGGGGCGCGGGAATTTGACTGAAGCTTTCTTT.

Turning to this clonotype: The junction and the germline gene differ at one end; a read error may be behind it. The chain joins TRBV6-5 to TRBJ2-5, with 7 bases aligning to TRBD1. The CDR3 length is 14 residues. Germline V gene lookup returns CDR1 MNHEY and CDR2 SVGAGI. For the CDR3, the DNA is TGTGCCAGCAAGATGGGACAGAGGCTTGAGACCCAGTGCTTC. Protein product: CASKMGQRLETQCF.

Many counts were recorded for this clonotype. The V call is TRBV4-2, the J call TRBJ2-7, with 12 nucleotides matching TRBD1. This CDR3 has 15 amino acids. Germline loops: CDR1 LGHNA, CDR2 YNFKEQ. J gave up 4 bases and V 5 bases, and 6 bases lay outside the gene matches. The CDR3 spells CASSVGQGASYEQYF. DNA for the CDR3: TGTGCCAGCAGCGTGGGACAGGGGGCATCGTACGAGCAGTACTTC.

To note about this clonotype: A far larger clone is off by one base, so a read error is likely. This CDR3 is missing its conserved last phenylalanine or tryptophan, likely due to a read error. V gene TRBV7-3 combines with J gene TRBJ1-5, with unresolved D. Germline V lookup: CDR1 SGHTA, CDR2 FQGTGA. CDR3 size: 14 residues. Trimming took off 2 bases at V and 0 bases at J, with 5 bases between the two ends. CDR3 residues: CASSLGYSNQPQHL. CDR3 coding DNA: TGTGCCAGCAGCTTAGGATATAGCAATCAGCCCCAGCATTTA.

A word on this clonotype: A read error may be the cause here, since a much bigger clone is one base away. J is TRBJ2-7 and V is TRBV11-2; 7 bases agree with TRBD1. Germline V CDR1 and CDR2: SGHAT, FQNNGV. The CDR3 is made up of 14 amino acids. Germline trimming cut 2 bases from V and 3 bases from J; bases unmatched to any gene: 4. CDR3 bases: TGTGCCAGCAGCTTACCCGGACAGGACTACGAGCAGTACTTC. Translation gives CASSLPGQDYEQYF.

A word on this clonotype: A read error is possible here, since a much larger clone lies one base away. This sequence joins TRBV27 and TRBJ1-3, with D perhaps matching TRBD1 (5 bases). V was clipped by 4 bases and J by 7 bases, with 17 bases between them. CDR3 length: 15 residues. Germline V gene data show CDR1 as MNHEY and CDR2 as SMNVEV (reference sequence). CDR3 sequence reads: CASSYRGKVGNTIYF. For the CDR3, the DNA is TGTGCCAGCAGTTATAGGGGAAAGGTCGGGAACACCATATATTTT.

This clonotype was seen repeatedly, ten times or more. The V and J genes are TRBV20-1 and TRBJ2-1, with 8 positions matching TRBD1. The germline V gene has CDR1 DFQATT and CDR2 SNEGSKA (reference sequence). This CDR3 is built from 14 residues. J lost 3 bases, V lost 1 base, and 2 bases had no gene match. CDR3 in amino acids: CSARGQGFYNEQFF. The CDR3 DNA reads as TGCAGTGCTAGAGGACAGGGGTTCTACAATGAGCAGTTCTTC.

In its sample, this clonotype was seen many times. DNA for the CDR3: TGTGCCAGCAGCTTAGGCCTAACCGCACTAGCGGGTAAAGGCAATGAGCAGTTCTTC. This encodes CASSLGLTALAGKGNEQFF. This chain links TRBV7-8 with TRBJ2-1; 9 bases align to TRBD2. Germline trimming cut 1 base from V and 6 bases from J; bases unmatched to any gene: 16. The germline V gene has CDR1 SGHVS and CDR2 FQNEAQ. The CDR3 is 19 residues long.

This clonotype was counted ten times or more. V gene TRBV20-1 combines with J gene TRBJ1-5, with no clear D. Germline V gene sequence: CDR1 DFQATT, CDR2 SNEGSKA (reference sequence). V lost 0 bases, J lost 8 bases, and 17 bases lay in between. This CDR3 has 15 amino acids. In DNA, the CDR3 is TGCAGTGCTAGAGATCCCCTTAACGTCGGGAAGCCCCAGCATTTT. The encoded protein is CSARDPLNVGKPQHF.